The 23 T cell receptor beta chains in this list originate from one sample, sequenced in a study of blood T cell repertoires in COVID-19. Generated by immunoSEQ multiplex PCR, the TCRdb table keeps only in-frame clones and is missing some. The sample shows 90,000 to 110,000 clones, approximately 78% of them seen only once. The sample was peripheral blood. Receptor source: an elderly woman with acute or convalescent COVID-19.

The chain has TRBV27 and TRBJ2-1; a possible D gene is TRBD1 (5 bases). CDR1 is MNHEY and CDR2 is SMNVEV in the germline V gene (reference sequence). The CDR3 has 14 amino acids. Trimming pared 6 bases from V and 4 bases from J, leaving 13 bases between. This chain's CDR3 is CASSPPGKYNEQFF. The CDR3 DNA reads as TGTGCCAGCAGCCCTCCAGGGAAATACAATGAGCAGTTCTTC.

The chain combines TRBV19 with TRBJ1-2; tentative D call: TRBD1 (5 bases). Trimming removed 6 bases at V and 4 bases at J, with 12 bases between. In germline, CDR1 is LNHDA, CDR2 SQIVND (reference sequence). The CDR3 runs to 13 residues. CDR3 in amino acids: CASSTGQAYGYTF. In DNA, the CDR3 is TGTGCCAGTAGCACCGGACAAGCCTATGGCTACACCTTC. Complete variable domain (other parts from reference TRBV19 and TRBJ1-2): DGGITQSPKYLFRKEGQNVTLSCEQNLNHDAMYWYRQDPGQGLRLIYYSQIVNDFQKGDIAEGYSVSREKKESFPLTVTSAQKNPTAFYLCASSTGQAYGYTFGSGTRLTVV.

The rearrangement links TRBV24-1 to TRBJ2-1, with TRBD2 matching over 8 bases. This CDR3 has 15 amino acids. Trimming removed 9 bases from V and 0 bases from J; junction bases left unmatched: 6. Germline CDR1 and CDR2: KGHDR and SFDVKD. CDR3: CATEPSGPSYNEQFF. Written as DNA, the CDR3 is TGTGCCACCGAACCTAGCGGGCCCTCCTACAATGAGCAGTTCTTC.

The J gene is TRBJ2-1, the V gene TRBV6-5; TRBD2 aligns across 7 bases. V was clipped by 8 bases and J by 4 bases; unmatched bases: 8. CDR3 length equals 14 residues. Germline V CDR1 and CDR2: MNHEY, SVGAGI. The CDR3 coding sequence is TGTGCCAGCCATCGACTAGCAACTTACAATGAGCAGTTCTTC. As protein: CASHRLATYNEQFF.

The chain combines TRBV6-5 with TRBJ2-2; a possible D gene is TRBD2 (6 bases). This CDR3 has 15 residues. V was cut by 2 bases and J by 5 bases, with 12 bases left in between. Germline CDR1 and CDR2: MNHEY and SVGAGI. The CDR3: CASSYRGLVTGELFF. DNA for the CDR3: TGTGCCAGCAGTTACCGGGGGTTGGTTACCGGGGAGCTGTTTTTT.

This clone came up a few times. The rearrangement joins TRBV6-5 to TRBJ2-1; 9 positions match TRBD1. This CDR3 is 13 amino acids long. Germline V gene lookup returns CDR1 MNHEY and CDR2 SVGAGI. After removal of 2 bases from V and 10 bases from J, the junction contained 3 bases not matched to a gene. CDR3 protein: CASSYLGTGEQFF. In DNA, the CDR3 is TGTGCCAGCAGTTACCTAGGGACAGGGGAGCAGTTCTTC.

The J gene is TRBJ2-7, the V gene TRBV5-1, with 7 bases lining up with TRBD1. Germline V gene lookup returns CDR1 SGHRS and CDR2 YFSETQ. The V segment lost 7 bases and the J segment 6 bases; nucleotides outside the gene matches: 4. CDR3 length: 11 amino acids. CDR3 residues: CASRDRVEQYF. CDR3 in DNA: TGCGCCAGCCGTGACAGGGTCGAGCAGTACTTC.

This chain links TRBV11-3 with TRBJ1-1; D is unclear. CDR1 is SGHNT, CDR2 YENEEA, per germline. This CDR3 is built from 16 residues. V was shortened by 6 bases and J by 5 bases, with 22 bases between the two germline ends. The CDR3 DNA reads TGTGCCAGCAGGACTAGGGCAGAGGTTCCTGGGACTGAAGCTTTCTTT. Its protein is CASRTRAEVPGTEAFF.

The chain links TRBV5-8 to TRBJ1-2, with 9 bases aligning to TRBD1. J lost 7 bases, V lost 0 bases, and 7 bases had no gene match. Per germline, CDR1 SGHTS and CDR2 YDEGEE. The CDR3 runs to 15 residues. CDR3: CASSLEGTGNGGYTF. The DNA of the CDR3 is TGTGCCAGCAGCTTGGAGGGGACAGGGAATGGTGGCTACACCTTC.

The chain uses TRBV28 and TRBJ2-7; 9 bases line up with TRBD1. V was clipped by 2 bases and J by 6 bases; unmatched bases: 11. Germline values: CDR1 MDHEN, CDR2 SYDVKM. The CDR3 sequence is 16 residues long. In DNA, the CDR3 is TGTGCCAGCAGTTTAGTCGGACTCGGACAGGGGCGCGAGCAGTACTTC. Its protein product is CASSLVGLGQGREQYF.

This clone occurred once. J is TRBJ1-2 and V is TRBV5-1, with D tentatively TRBD1 (5 bases). CDR1 and CDR2 (germline): SGHRS, YFSETQ. The CDR3 spans 14 residues. V lost 1 base and J 4 bases, leaving 11 bases between the germline ends. CDR3 nucleotide sequence: TGCGCCAGCAGCTTGCTAGGGGAATCCTATGGCTACACCTTC. Protein product: CASSLLGESYGYTF.

This clone was observed a handful of times. The rearrangement links TRBV20-1 to TRBJ2-3; D unresolved. This CDR3 is built from 10 residues. From germline, CDR1 is DFQATT and CDR2 SNEGSKA (reference sequence). The germline V and J ends were trimmed by 6 bases and 6 bases, with 7 bases remaining between them. CDR3 residues: CSARRDTQYF. Written as DNA, the CDR3 is TGCAGTGCCAGACGGGATACGCAGTATTTT.

This chain connects TRBV5-1 to TRBJ1-4; 8 positions agree with TRBD1. Germline CDR1 is SGHRS and CDR2 is YFSETQ. The CDR3 spans 14 residues. The V segment lost 4 bases and the J segment 3 bases; nucleotides outside the gene matches: 2. This CDR3 reads CASSGQGANEKLFF. CDR3 DNA: TGCGCCAGCAGCGGACAGGGAGCTAATGAAAAACTGTTTTTT.

V usage is TRBV10-3 and J usage is TRBJ1-1, with 7 bases identical to TRBD1. After removal of 5 bases from V and 4 bases from J, the junction contained 1 base not matched to a gene. The CDR3 consists of 12 residues. Germline V CDR1 and CDR2: ENHRY, SYGVKD. The DNA of the CDR3 is TGTGCCATCAGTCGACAGGGCACTGAAGCTTTCTTT. Residues: CAISRQGTEAFF.

The chain uses TRBV7-7 and TRBJ2-1, with D perhaps TRBD2 (5 bases). This CDR3 has 13 residues. The germline gives CDR1 SSHAT, CDR2 FNYEAQ (reference sequence). Trimming left V 5 bases short and J 9 bases short, with 14 bases between. CDR3 sequence: CASSTNLGGEQFF. The CDR3 bases are TGTGCCAGCAGCACAAATCTTGGAGGTGAGCAGTTCTTC.

This clone was picked up a small number of times. V usage is TRBV20-1 and J usage is TRBJ1-1, with TRBD1 matching over 9 bases. Losses at the gene ends were 1 base for V and 11 bases for J; bases not matched to a gene: 2. Germline V gives CDR1 DFQATT, CDR2 SNEGSKA (reference sequence). The CDR3 loop spans 11 amino acids. The CDR3 bases are TGCAGTGCTAGAGCAGACAGGGGGGCTTTCTTT. It encodes CSARADRGAFF.

The chain couples TRBV11-2 to TRBJ1-2; possible D gene TRBD1, 6 bases. Germline values: CDR1 SGHAT, CDR2 FQNNGV. With 3 bases removed from V and 4 bases from J, the gap between germline ends came to 12 bases. This CDR3 has 14 amino acids. For the CDR3, the DNA is TGTGCCAGCAGCTTGGTTGCAGGGGCCTATGGCTACACCTTC. Protein: CASSLVAGAYGYTF.

This clone showed up just a few times. The chain is built from TRBV12-3 or TRBV12-4 and TRBJ2-2; maybe TRBD2 (6 bases). Trimming pared 7 bases from V and 4 bases from J, leaving 10 bases between. The CDR3 length is 13 residues. The CDR3 region is CASTREITGELFF. CDR3 in DNA: TGTGCCAGCACACGGGAGATCACCGGGGAGCTGTTTTTT.

This clone turned up a few times. CDR3 sequence reads: CASSSTLAYSYNEQFF. In nucleotides, the CDR3 is TGTGCCAGCAGCTCAACCCTAGCGTATTCCTACAATGAGCAGTTCTTC. The chain carries TRBV13 and TRBJ2-1; tentative D call: TRBD2 (6 bases). V was clipped by 4 bases and J by 1 base, with 14 bases between them. Germline assignment: CDR1 PRHDT and CDR2 FYEKMQ (reference sequence). This CDR3 region has 16 residues.

DNA for the CDR3: TGTGCCAGCAGTTTAGTAGCGGGAGCCGAGCAGTACGTC. It yields the protein CASSLVAGAEQYV. V usage is TRBV28 and J usage is TRBJ2-7; 9 nucleotides align to TRBD2. Germline V gene sequence: CDR1 MDHEN, CDR2 SYDVKM. CDR3 length equals 13 residues. J gave up 6 bases and V 2 bases, and 2 bases lay outside the gene matches.

The rearrangement links TRBV5-6 to TRBJ2-7, with TRBD2 as a possible D gene (7 bases). This CDR3 has 13 amino acids. Germline CDR1 is SGHDT and CDR2 is YYEEEE. The V gene lost 6 bases and the J gene lost 6 bases, with 16 bases spanning the gap. This chain's CDR3 is CASNLRGGGEQYV. The CDR3 DNA follows: TGTGCCAGCAACCTCAGGGGCGGGGGCGAGCAGTACGTC.

The rearrangement links TRBV24-1 to TRBJ2-3, with 8 bases fitting TRBD2. Germline loops: CDR1 KGHDR, CDR2 SFDVKD. V shed 7 bases and J 2 bases; nucleotides not matched to a gene: 10. CDR3 length equals 16 residues. The CDR3 loop is CATSHAGTSSTDTQYF. The CDR3 DNA is TGTGCCACCAGCCATGCCGGGACTAGTTCCACAGATACGCAGTATTTT.

The chain joins TRBV11-2 to TRBJ1-1, with unresolved D. CDR1 and CDR2 from the germline V gene are SGHAT and FQNNGV. The CDR3 is made up of 13 amino acids. V shed 1 base and J shed 5 bases, with 8 bases lying between them. The chain's CDR3 is CASSLGRVTEAFF. In DNA form, the CDR3 reads TGTGCCAGCAGCTTAGGCCGGGTGACTGAAGCTTTCTTT.